Each of the 28 T cell receptor beta chains below was sequenced from the same sample in a study of cytomegalovirus exposure and HLA in healthy donors. 60 Vbeta and 13 Jbeta primers were used in PCR. Measured with immunoSEQ multiplex PCR; TCRdb has only the in-frame clones, and not every one. Of some 190,000 clones in the sample, roughly three quarters were seen once. Sequenced: PBMCs. These receptors were collected from a young woman in good health and CMV-seronegative.

This clone was recorded a few times. The rearrangement uses TRBV5-1 and TRBJ2-1; 7 bases are a match to TRBD2. This CDR3 contains 15 residues. Germline CDR1 SGHRS, CDR2 YFSETQ. With V trimmed by 2 bases and J by 7 bases, 9 bases remained unmatched. CDR3 sequence reads: CASSFSSGVGNEQFF. In nucleotides, the CDR3 is TGCGCCAGCAGCTTCTCAAGCGGGGTTGGTAATGAGCAGTTCTTC. Filled out from reference TRBV5-1 and TRBJ2-1, the complete variable domain reads KAGVTQTPRYLIKTRGQQVTLSCSPISGHRSVSWYQQTPGQGLQFLFEYFSETQRNKGNFPGRFSGRQFSNSRSEMNVSTLELGDSALYLCASSFSSGVGNEQFFGPGTRLTVL.

The V and J genes are TRBV6-1 and TRBJ2-5; 9 nucleotides line up with TRBD2. The germline V gene encodes CDR1 MNHNS and CDR2 SASEGT. The CDR3 length is 15 residues. With 3 bases clipped from V and 5 bases from J, the junction kept 7 bases outside the gene matches. CDR3 nucleotide sequence: TGTGCCAGCAGTGACGCGGGGGGGCCTATGGAGACCCAGTACTTC. This translates into CASSDAGGPMETQYF.

This chain links TRBV9 with TRBJ2-1; tentative D call: TRBD2 (5 bases). This CDR3 spans 13 amino acids. CDR1 SGDLS and CDR2 YYNGEE come from the germline V gene. The V end was cut by 4 bases, the J end by 6 bases, with 11 bases between. The CDR3 DNA follows: TGTGCCAGCAGCCTCCTGGGGAGCAATGAGCAGTTCTTC. It translates to CASSLLGSNEQFF. The whole variable domain, remainder taken from reference TRBV9 and TRBJ2-1, is DSGVTQTPKHLITATGQRVTLRCSPRSGDLSVYWYQQSLDQGLQFLIQYYNGEERAKGNILERFSAQQFPDLHSELNLSSLELGDSALYFCASSLLGSNEQFFGPGTRLTVL.

The chain combines TRBV30 with TRBJ1-1; D call uncertain. The CDR3 covers 13 residues. CDR1 GTSNPN and CDR2 SVGIG come from the germline V gene (reference sequence). Trimming pared 3 bases from V and 1 base from J, leaving 9 bases between. CDR3 DNA: TGTGCCTGGAGCCGGGAATCGAACACTGAAGCTTTCTTT. The encoded protein is CAWSRESNTEAFF.

The chain joins TRBV7-9 to TRBJ1-6; a possible D gene is TRBD1 (5 bases). Trimming took 0 bases from V and 6 from J, leaving 9 bases between them. The CDR3 contains 15 residues. CDR1 and CDR2 from the germline V gene are SEHNR and FQNEAQ (reference sequence). Written as DNA, the CDR3 is TGTGCCAGCAGCTTAGCGACGGGGGGTAATTCACCCCTCCACTTT. This translates into CASSLATGGNSPLHF.

V and J are TRBV6-1 and TRBJ2-4; D gene unclear. This CDR3 is 15 amino acids long. Between the trimmed V and J ends, which lost 2 bases and 1 base, there was a span of 9 bases. Germline CDR1 is MNHNS and CDR2 is SASEGT. CDR3 nucleotides: TGTGCCAGCAGTGAAAATTGGGCCGCCAAAAACATTCAGTACTTC. This translates into CASSENWAAKNIQYF.

The chain employs TRBV27 and TRBJ1-4; a possible D gene is TRBD1 (5 bases). The V end was cut by 7 bases, the J end by 10 bases, with 19 bases between. Germline CDR1 and CDR2: MNHEY and SMNVEV (reference sequence). The CDR3 runs to 14 residues. DNA for the CDR3: TGTGCCAGCACCATAGGGCAGGGAATCGGAAAACTGTTTTTT. This codes for CASTIGQGIGKLFF.

This chain links TRBV23-1 with TRBJ2-7, with TRBD1 matching over 8 bases. TRBV23-1 is an ORF; its function is uncertain. CDR3 length: 14 amino acids. The trim removed 4 bases at V and 5 bases at J, leaving 7 bases unmatched. CDR3 amino acids: CASSPRTGFHEQYF. CDR3 nucleotides: TGCGCCAGCAGTCCCAGGACAGGGTTCCACGAGCAGTACTTC.

CDR3 DNA: TGCGCCAGCAGTCAATCTTGCCCGGGACAGGGGGCAGTTTACGAGCAGTACTTC. This translates into CASSQSCPGQGAVYEQYF. The J gene is TRBJ2-7, the V gene TRBV23-1; the match to TRBD1 covers 12 bases. TRBV23-1 is recorded as an ORF, its role being uncertain. This CDR3 contains 18 residues. The ends lost 0 bases at V and 4 bases at J; junction bases unmatched: 10.

The chain has TRBV14 and TRBJ1-2; D not certain. Germline assignment: CDR1 SGHDN and CDR2 FVKESK. The CDR3 is made up of 14 amino acids. The ends were cut back, 1 base at V and 3 bases at J, with 9 bases in the middle. CDR3 residues: CASSQVNSDYGYTF. CDR3 sequence (DNA): TGTGCCAGCAGCCAAGTAAACTCGGACTATGGCTACACCTTC.

The rearrangement uses TRBV7-8 and TRBJ2-3; D unresolved. The V end lost 4 bases, the J end lost 0 bases, and 8 bases lay between the germline ends. Germline lookup yields CDR1 SGHVS and CDR2 FQNEAQ. The CDR3 spans 14 residues. The CDR3 sequence is CASSSLGSTDTQYF. CDR3 bases: TGTGCCAGCAGCTCTCTAGGTAGCACAGATACGCAGTATTTT.

The rearrangement uses TRBV29-1 and TRBJ2-5; the match to TRBD1 covers 8 bases. This CDR3 has 15 amino acids. J lost 0 bases, V lost 7 bases, and 10 bases had no gene match. Germline CDR1 and CDR2: SQVTM and ANQGSEA. CDR3 sequence: CSGAGTGENQETQYF. The CDR3 region has the DNA TGCAGCGGAGCCGGGACAGGTGAAAACCAAGAGACCCAGTACTTC.

This clone has only one observation. The chain is built from TRBV5-1 and TRBJ1-3; D remains ambiguous. Germline loops: CDR1 SGHRS, CDR2 YFSETQ. V lost 4 bases and J lost 0, with 11 bases in between. The CDR3 has 15 amino acids. The CDR3 sequence is CASSDAGNSGNTIYF. Here the CDR3 DNA reads TGCGCCAGCAGCGACGCAGGAAACTCTGGAAACACCATATATTTT.

V gene TRBV7-3 combines with J gene TRBJ1-1, with TRBD1 as a possible D gene (6 bases). This CDR3 is 15 amino acids long. From germline, CDR1 is SGHTA and CDR2 FQGTGA. With 8 bases removed from V and 3 bases from J, the gap between germline ends came to 19 bases. CDR3 nucleotide sequence: TGTGCCAGCTCCCTAGGGGGGGGCTGGGACACTGAAGCTTTCTTT. As protein: CASSLGGGWDTEAFF.

The chain uses TRBV15 and TRBJ1-2, with D uncertain. CDR3 length: 12 amino acids. V lost 8 bases and J lost 5, with 12 bases in between. Germline V gene sequence: CDR1 LNHNV, CDR2 YYDKDF (reference sequence). DNA of the CDR3: TGTGCCACCGGAGAGGAAAATTATGGCTACACCTTC. Translation gives CATGEENYGYTF.

The chain recombines TRBV9 with TRBJ1-5, with D hard to call. The germline gives CDR1 SGDLS, CDR2 YYNGEE. This CDR3 region has 14 residues. Deletions cut 0 bases from V and 3 bases from J, with 7 bases between. CDR3 residues: CASSVGQFNQPQHF. The CDR3 DNA follows: TGTGCCAGCAGCGTAGGTCAGTTCAATCAGCCCCAGCATTTT. Full variable domain (remainder filled in from reference TRBV9 and TRBJ1-5): DSGVTQTPKHLITATGQRVTLRCSPRSGDLSVYWYQQSLDQGLQFLIQYYNGEERAKGNILERFSAQQFPDLHSELNLSSLELGDSALYFCASSVGQFNQPQHFGDGTRLSIL.

The rearrangement joins TRBV6-1 to TRBJ1-2; a possible D gene is TRBD1 (5 bases). V was cut by 5 bases and J by 3 bases, with 16 bases left in between. In germline, CDR1 is MNHNS, CDR2 SASEGT. This CDR3 has 15 residues. The CDR3 bases are TGTGCCAGCAGTTCTGTAAGCAGGGAGGACTATGGCTACACCTTC. Amino acid sequence: CASSSVSREDYGYTF.

The chain has TRBV11-2 and TRBJ2-2; D is possibly TRBD1 (5 bases). Deletions cut 5 bases from V and 4 bases from J, with 11 bases between. Germline CDR1 is SGHAT and CDR2 is FQNNGV. The CDR3 covers 14 residues. The chain's CDR3 is CASSPDRITGELFF. The CDR3, as DNA: TGTGCCAGCAGCCCCGACAGAATCACCGGGGAGCTGTTTTTT. Variable domain in full (rest from reference TRBV11-2 and TRBJ2-2): EAGVAQSPRYKIIEKRQSVAFWCNPISGHATLYWYQQILGQGPKLLIQFQNNGVVDDSQLPKDRFSAERLKGVDSTLKIQPAKLEDSAVYLCASSPDRITGELFFGEGSRLTVL.

The CDR3: CASSIGGTETDTQYF. The CDR3 DNA is TGTGCCAGTAGTATAGGCGGCACGGAGACAGATACGCAGTATTTT. The chain links TRBV19 to TRBJ2-3; D call uncertain. Per germline, CDR1 LNHDA and CDR2 SQIVND (reference sequence). The CDR3 runs 15 residues. The V and J ends lost 1 base and 3 bases respectively, with 11 bases between them.

This clone was observed a single time. The V gene is TRBV7-8, the J gene TRBJ1-2; D might be TRBD1 (6 bases). Germline V gene sequence: CDR1 SGHVS, CDR2 FQNEAQ. The ends were cut back, 0 bases at V and 3 bases at J, with 14 bases in the middle. CDR3 size: 16 residues. The DNA of the CDR3 is TGTGCCAGCAGCTTAGCGTGGGGGGGACAAGACTATGGCTACACCTTC. The encoded protein is CASSLAWGGQDYGYTF.

The chain joins TRBV2 to TRBJ2-1; D may be TRBD1 (6 bases). CDR3 length: 14 residues. Deletions cut 6 bases from V and 4 bases from J, with 13 bases between. CDR1 SNHLY and CDR2 FYNNEI come from the germline V gene. The chain's CDR3 is CASRVTGDYNEQFF. DNA of the CDR3: TGTGCCAGCAGGGTGACAGGAGATTACAATGAGCAGTTCTTC.

A few counts support this clone. The chain carries TRBV6-1 and TRBJ1-1; 10 positions agree with TRBD1. The CDR3 is 15 amino acids. The V segment lost 6 bases and the J segment 0 bases; nucleotides outside the gene matches: 4. Germline assignment: CDR1 MNHNS and CDR2 SASEGT. Written as DNA, the CDR3 is TGTGCCAGCAGCCGGGACAGGGGAATGAACACTGAAGCTTTCTTT. This translates into CASSRDRGMNTEAFF.

This clone was counted between two and nine times. This chain links TRBV14 with TRBJ1-4; 10 bases fit TRBD1. Germline V lookup: CDR1 SGHDN, CDR2 FVKESK. V lost 5 bases and J lost 8; bases outside the gene matches: 11. The CDR3 has 16 amino acids. Written as DNA, the CDR3 is TGTGCCAGCAGCAAGTTACCGGGACAGGGGAACGAAAAACTGTTTTTT. Protein product: CASSKLPGQGNEKLFF.

This chain links TRBV4-1 with TRBJ1-5; tentatively, D is TRBD1 (5 bases). Germline V gives CDR1 MGHRA, CDR2 YSYEKL. This CDR3 comprises 16 residues. V gave up 3 bases and J gave up 3 bases, with 15 bases separating them. The CDR3 bases are TGCGCCAGCAGCCAGGTTATGGACATCCCCAATCAGCCCCAGCATTTT. As protein: CASSQVMDIPNQPQHF.

The CDR3 reads CASSEDIQTEAFF. The CDR3 DNA is TGTGCCAGCAGTGAAGATATTCAGACTGAAGCTTTCTTT. This chain joins TRBV6-1 and TRBJ1-1; D remains ambiguous. The CDR3 spans 13 residues. The germline V and J ends were trimmed by 1 base and 5 bases, with 8 bases remaining between them. The germline gives CDR1 MNHNS, CDR2 SASEGT.

The chain is built from TRBV5-1 and TRBJ1-1; 9 bases agree with TRBD1. The length of the CDR3 is 17 residues. V gave up 5 bases and J gave up 8 bases; unmatched junction bases: 19. Germline V lookup: CDR1 SGHRS, CDR2 YFSETQ. This CDR3 is CASRKTGTGPTFGEAFF. In DNA, the CDR3 is TGCGCCAGCAGAAAAACCGGGACAGGGCCCACCTTTGGAGAAGCTTTCTTT.

This chain uses TRBV2 with TRBJ1-5; 8 positions match TRBD1. The V gene's germline CDR1 is SNHLY and CDR2 FYNNEI. This CDR3 is built from 14 residues. The V and J ends lost 6 bases and 7 bases, in that order; junction bases with no gene match: 8. The CDR3 here is CASRATGVQQPQHF. In DNA form, the CDR3 reads TGTGCCAGCAGGGCGACAGGGGTACAACAGCCCCAGCATTTT.

This clone was detected a few times. The chain carries TRBV11-3 and TRBJ2-7, with TRBD1 matching over 8 bases. J was trimmed by 7 bases and V by 5 bases; bases with no gene match: 7. The V gene's germline CDR1 is SGHNT and CDR2 YENEEA. The CDR3 has 13 amino acids. CDR3: CASSTGQGGEQYF. For the CDR3, the DNA is TGTGCCAGCAGCACCGGACAGGGCGGGGAGCAGTACTTC.